The entry below describes one TCR beta chain. This entry comes from a study of control samples from healthy donors and cancer patients. Produced via immunoSEQ multiplex PCR; TCRdb's table is partial and in-frame only. The table lists some 130,000 clones, 92% of them singletons. Material for sequencing was blood. The sequence was collected from a woman between 45 and 60 years old in good health.

The CDR3 DNA sequence: TGCAGTGCTAGTCCTAGCTACAATGAGCAGTTCTTC. Protein sequence: CSASPSYNEQFF. The chain uses TRBV20-1 and TRBJ2-1; D ambiguous. Germline V gene lookup returns CDR1 DFQATT and CDR2 SNEGSKA (reference sequence). The CDR3 spans 12 residues. V shed 3 bases and J shed 3 bases, with 6 bases lying between them.